These 22 T cell receptor beta chains were all obtained from the same sample, sequenced in a study of early T cells in non-severe SARS-CoV-2 infection. TCRdb called the 5' RACE reads again in MiXCR, with one record for every CDR3 protein. Of under 85,000 distinct CDR3 sequences in the sample, roughly 13% were seen once. The specimen was whole blood. Every receptor here comes from an adult who was a healthcare worker with PCR-confirmed SARS-CoV-2 infection or an uninfected control (not recorded which).

This clonotype was counted many times. This chain joins TRBV5-1 and TRBJ2-3; 8 positions agree with TRBD2. The junction had 6 bases not matched to a gene; V was cut back by 3 bases and J by 3 bases. Germline assignment: CDR1 SGHRS and CDR2 YFSETQ. The CDR3 runs to 15 residues. Here the CDR3 reads CASSSQAGGTDTQYF. CDR3 in DNA: TGCGCCAGCAGCTCGCAGGCGGGAGGAACAGATACGCAGTATTTT.

This clonotype was counted at least ten times. V is TRBV28 and J is TRBJ1-6, with 8 bases lining up with TRBD1. Germline assignment: CDR1 MDHEN and CDR2 SYDVKM. The V and J ends lost 6 bases and 7 bases, in that order; junction bases with no gene match: 8. The CDR3 runs to 15 residues. The CDR3 region has the DNA TGTGCCAGCAGCACCGACAGGGGCGTCAATTCACCCCTCCACTTT. Its translation: CASSTDRGVNSPLHF. The full variable domain, with the rest looked up from reference TRBV28 and TRBJ1-6, is DVKVTQSSRYLVKRTGEKVFLECVQDMDHENMFWYRQDPGLGLRLIYFSYDVKMKEKGDIPEGYSVSREKKERFSLILESASTNQTSMYLCASSTDRGVNSPLHFGNGTRLTVT.

V is TRBV7-2 and J is TRBJ2-1; 12 nucleotides align to TRBD2. The CDR3 is 15 amino acids. Germline V CDR1 and CDR2: SGHTA, FQGNSA. The junction had 9 bases not matched to a gene; V was cut back by 5 bases and J by 10 bases. CDR3 DNA sequence: TGTGCCAGCAGCCGAAGGGTACTAGCGGGAGGCGAGCAGTTCTTC. Its translation: CASSRRVLAGGEQFF.

This clonotype has a count of ten or more. The chain carries TRBV29-1 and TRBJ1-1; D is ambiguous. V was cut by 8 bases and J by 2 bases, with 12 bases left in between. The length of the CDR3 is 12 residues. Germline CDR1 and CDR2: SQVTM and ANQGSEA. Here the CDR3 reads CSSGDPNTEAFF. CDR3 sequence (DNA): TGCAGCTCCGGAGACCCAAACACTGAAGCTTTCTTT. The full variable domain, completed using reference TRBV29-1 and TRBJ1-1, is SAVISQKPSRDICQRGTSLTIQCQVDSQVTMMFWYRQQPGQSLTLIATANQGSEATYESGFVIDKFPISRPNLTFSTLTVSNMSPEDSSIYLCSSGDPNTEAFFGQGTRLTVV.

This clonotype was counted a single time. The rearrangement joins TRBV6-2 or TRBV6-3 to TRBJ2-7, with D unresolved. The CDR3 extends over 12 amino acids. Trimming took off 5 bases at V and 0 bases at J, with 5 bases between the two ends. The germline CDR1 and CDR2 sequences are MNHEY and SVGEGT. CDR3 coding DNA: TGTGCCAGCAGTCCTCTCTCCTACGAGCAGTACTTC. This codes for CASSPLSYEQYF.

This clonotype occurred a few times. The CDR3 sequence: CASTWLAKNIQYF. In DNA, the CDR3 is TGTGCCAGCACATGGTTAGCCAAAAACATTCAGTACTTC. The rearrangement joins TRBV2 to TRBJ2-4; D not resolved. V was cut by 7 bases and J by 0 bases, with 7 bases left in between. The CDR3 has 13 amino acids. Looked up from germline, CDR1 is SNHLY and CDR2 is FYNNEI.

This clonotype was found once. J is TRBJ2-1 and V is TRBV6-2 or TRBV6-3; the D is unclear. Germline V lookup: CDR1 MNHEY, CDR2 SVGEGT. V lost 2 bases and J 4 bases, leaving 6 bases between the germline ends. The CDR3 contains 13 residues. The CDR3: CASSYDEYNEQFF. CDR3 DNA: TGTGCCAGCAGTTACGACGAGTACAATGAGCAGTTCTTC.

The gene calls are TRBV5-4 and TRBJ1-1; 7 bases fit TRBD1. The germline V gene has CDR1 SGHNT and CDR2 YYREEE (reference sequence). This CDR3 comprises 15 residues. V was clipped by 2 bases and J by 0 bases; unmatched bases: 4. This CDR3 is CASSFDRVVNTEAFF. The CDR3 DNA is TGTGCCAGCAGCTTTGACAGGGTCGTGAACACTGAAGCTTTCTTT.

The CDR3 nucleotides are TGTGCCAGCATCTCACAACCGGGACACCAACCGGGGGACTCCTACAATGAGCAGTTCTTC. This encodes CASISQPGHQPGDSYNEQFF. V is TRBV7-8 and J is TRBJ2-1; perhaps D is TRBD1 or TRBD2 (6 bases each). The CDR3 runs to 20 residues. Per germline, CDR1 SGHVS and CDR2 FQNEAQ. The V gene lost 7 bases and the J gene lost 0 bases, with 28 bases spanning the gap.

This clonotype came up many times. The genes are TRBV6-2 or TRBV6-3 and TRBJ2-3, with D possibly being TRBD2 (5 bases). V was clipped by 2 bases and J by 8 bases, with 14 bases between them. The CDR3 is 14 amino acids. The germline V gene encodes CDR1 MNHEY and CDR2 SVGEGT. DNA for the CDR3: TGTGCCAGCAGTTACGGGCTAGCCTCCTCTACGCAGTATTTT. Translating it yields CASSYGLASSTQYF.

A few counts support this clonotype. This chain links TRBV12-3 or TRBV12-4 with TRBJ2-1; no reliable D call. The length of the CDR3 is 17 residues. V shed 3 bases and J shed 7 bases, with 22 bases lying between them. CDR3 DNA: TGTGCCAGCAGTTTCATGTACCCCGCGACCCCGTTAAATGAGCAGTTCTTC. Amino acids: CASSFMYPATPLNEQFF.

This clonotype was detected a few times. The chain links TRBV7-2 to TRBJ1-1; D is perhaps TRBD1 (5 bases). The length of the CDR3 is 13 residues. Germline V gene data show CDR1 as SGHTA and CDR2 as FQGNSA. Trimming left V 5 bases short and J 9 bases short, with 16 bases between. CDR3 residues: CASSPEGLLKAFF. The CDR3 DNA reads as TGTGCCAGCAGCCCCGAGGGACTCCTGAAAGCTTTCTTT.

This clonotype came up many times. The chain links TRBV6-5 to TRBJ2-3; TRBD2 matches at 9 bases. The CDR3 has 12 residues. V shed 11 bases, J shed 4 bases, and the junction held 4 bases outside the gene matches. In germline, CDR1 is MNHEY, CDR2 SVGAGI. The chain's CDR3 is CAAGGPADTQYF. The CDR3 DNA reads TGTGCCGCGGGGGGGCCCGCAGATACGCAGTATTTT.

The V and J genes are TRBV6-5 and TRBJ2-1; no reliable D call. Trimming cost V 4 bases and J 8 bases, with 12 bases left between them. This CDR3 is 13 amino acids long. CDR1 and CDR2 (germline): MNHEY, SVGAGI. The CDR3 is CASSLFMGDEQFF. The CDR3 DNA reads as TGTGCCAGCAGTTTATTTATGGGTGATGAGCAGTTCTTC.

This clonotype was seen a handful of times. The chain couples TRBV27 to TRBJ2-1, with D perhaps matching TRBD1 or TRBD2 (5 bases each). The CDR3 runs 12 residues. Germline CDR1 MNHEY, CDR2 SMNVEV (reference sequence). V was cut by 4 bases and J by 10 bases, with 11 bases left in between. The CDR3 protein is CASSYGAGEQFF. The CDR3 DNA reads TGTGCCAGCAGTTACGGGGCAGGGGAGCAGTTCTTC.

The table lists this clonotype with a few counts. The chain carries TRBV20-1 and TRBJ1-2; D is ambiguous. The CDR3 covers 18 residues. V shed 0 bases and J shed 2 bases, with 22 bases lying between them. Per germline, CDR1 DFQATT and CDR2 SNEGSKA (reference sequence). The CDR3 DNA is TGCAGTGCTAGAGATCGAGACGGGGTGGCAGCCCTGAACTATGGCTACACCTTC. This gives the protein CSARDRDGVAALNYGYTF.

The table lists this clonotype with a few counts. V usage is TRBV6-5 and J usage is TRBJ1-1; TRBD1 is a possible D gene (5 bases). The CDR3 extends over 13 amino acids. The V gene lost 7 bases and the J gene lost 9 bases, with 18 bases spanning the gap. Germline loops: CDR1 MNHEY, CDR2 SVGAGI. This CDR3 is CASTQGQYRKAFF. The CDR3 bases are TGTGCCAGCACCCAAGGACAATATAGGAAAGCTTTCTTT.

This clonotype was detected a few times. The chain recombines TRBV7-9 with TRBJ2-1; D uncertain. The germline gives CDR1 SEHNR, CDR2 FQNEAQ (reference sequence). V was trimmed by 1 base and J by 4 bases, leaving 8 bases between them. There are 14 residues in the CDR3. CDR3 amino acids: CASSLVKGYNEQFF. The CDR3 coding sequence is TGTGCCAGCAGCTTAGTGAAAGGTTACAATGAGCAGTTCTTC.

A few counts support this clonotype. The chain combines TRBV20-1 with TRBJ2-2; a weak D match, TRBD1 (5 bases). Germline V gene lookup returns CDR1 DFQATT and CDR2 SNEGSKA (reference sequence). The CDR3 is made up of 17 amino acids. V shed 3 bases and J shed 4 bases, with 21 bases lying between them. The CDR3 is CSASAPIDGARTGELFF. CDR3 sequence (DNA): TGCAGTGCTAGTGCTCCGATTGATGGGGCGCGCACCGGGGAGCTGTTTTTT.

This clonotype was detected ten times or more. The rearrangement joins TRBV10-3 to TRBJ2-7; maybe TRBD1 (5 bases). The CDR3 is 13 residues long. Germline assignment: CDR1 ENHRY and CDR2 SYGVKD. Between the trimmed V and J ends, which lost 10 bases and 0 bases, there was a span of 13 bases. CDR3 amino acids: CATCPGNSYEQYF. The CDR3 coding sequence is TGTGCCACCTGCCCAGGGAACTCCTACGAGCAGTACTTC.

This clonotype was seen a few times. The V call is TRBV18, the J call TRBJ2-2, with TRBD1 matching 9 bases. Looked up from germline, CDR1 is KGHSH and CDR2 is LQKENI. The V gene end was trimmed by 4 bases and the J gene end by 7 bases; junction bases not matched to a gene: 7. This CDR3 spans 15 amino acids. Here the CDR3 reads CASSRRDRAHGELFF. The CDR3 DNA reads as TGTGCCAGCTCACGCCGGGACAGGGCTCACGGGGAGCTGTTTTTT.

This clonotype has more than one count but fewer than ten. The rearrangement joins TRBV5-5 to TRBJ2-3; D is unresolved. The V end was cut by 0 bases, the J end by 2 bases, with 10 bases between. This CDR3 spans 15 amino acids. Germline assignment: CDR1 SGHKS and CDR2 YYEKEE (reference sequence). The CDR3 reads CASSLGPVITDTQYF. The CDR3 DNA sequence: TGTGCCAGCAGCTTGGGACCGGTGATCACAGATACGCAGTATTTT.